Described below is a single T cell receptor beta chain sequence and its context. Assay: immunoSEQ multiplex PCR; the TCRdb copy retains only in-frame clones and omits some. The sample consists of approximately 76,000 clones, around four fifths of them appearing once. The data stem from a study of T cell responses to AZD1222 COVID-19 vaccine. This sequence was found in an adult in good health. The specimen was peripheral blood, collected on day 0 of AZD1222 vaccination.

In DNA, the CDR3 is TGTGCCAGCTCAGACGGGGCTAGCAATCAGCCCCAGCATTTT. This translates into CASSDGASNQPQHF. The chain is built from TRBV18 and TRBJ1-5; D is possibly TRBD1 (5 bases). V was pared by 5 bases and J by 0 bases, with 8 bases between. This CDR3 contains 14 residues. Germline-derived CDR1 and CDR2 are KGHSH and LQKENI.